Below are 20 T cell receptor beta chains sequenced from a single sample in a study of blood T cell repertoires in COVID-19 (TCRdb year 2020). The protocol used for the library was the immunoSEQ multiplex PCR assay. What TCRdb holds here is the immuneACCESS table cut down to in-frame rearrangements. Part of the clones is not present; checked against another copy, under half of the missing clones reflect an unresolved V gene, and the others are unexplained. The sample includes around 54,000 clones, with around 89% observed a single time. The ten largest clones capture more than 2% of the sample. Sequencing was performed on peripheral blood. Receptor source: a human donor in a cohort sampled during active COVID-19.

The J gene is TRBJ2-2, the V gene TRBV3-1 (or the pseudogene TRBV3-2), with 9 positions matching TRBD2. This CDR3 comprises 18 residues. The trim removed 3 bases at V and 2 bases at J, leaving 10 bases unmatched. Germline V gene data show CDR1 as LGHDT and CDR2 as YNNKEL (reference sequence). For the CDR3, the DNA is TGTGCCAGCAGCCATCTGGCGGGAGGGCCTATTAACACCGGGGAGCTGTTTTTT. Translating gives CASSHLAGGPINTGELFF.

The J gene is TRBJ2-1, the V gene TRBV29-1, with 12 bases lining up with TRBD2. Per the germline V gene, CDR1 is SQVTM and CDR2 is ANQGSEA. The length of the CDR3 is 16 residues. The CDR3 loop is CSAAGLAGFSYNEQFF. The CDR3 coding sequence is TGCAGTGCTGCGGGACTAGCGGGTTTCTCCTACAATGAGCAGTTCTTC.

The chain carries TRBV7-3 and TRBJ2-5; TRBD2 matches at 14 bases. Germline assignment: CDR1 SGHTA and CDR2 FQGTGA. The CDR3 is 16 residues long. After removal of 0 bases from V and 6 bases from J, the junction contained 3 bases not matched to a gene. The CDR3 DNA reads TGTGCCAGCAGCTTAACGGGGACTAGCGGGGGACAGACCCAGTACTTC. The encoded protein is CASSLTGTSGGQTQYF.

The genes are TRBV19 and TRBJ1-1; 8 bases match TRBD1. Germline loops: CDR1 LNHDA, CDR2 SQIVND (reference sequence). V lost 3 bases to trimming and J lost 4 bases; unmatched junction nucleotides: 7. CDR3 length: 15 amino acids. CDR3 amino acids: CASSMAGGLGTEAFF. In DNA form, the CDR3 reads TGTGCCAGTAGTATGGCAGGGGGCTTAGGCACTGAAGCTTTCTTT. Filled out from reference TRBV19 and TRBJ1-1, the complete variable domain reads DGGITQSPKYLFRKEGQNVTLSCEQNLNHDAMYWYRQDPGQGLRLIYYSQIVNDFQKGDIAEGYSVSREKKESFPLTVTSAQKNPTAFYLCASSMAGGLGTEAFFGQGTRLTVV.

The genes are TRBV25-1 and TRBJ2-4; perhaps TRBD2 as D (7 bases). Trimming removed 2 bases at V and 0 bases at J, with 14 bases between. CDR1 MGHDK and CDR2 SYGVNS come from the germline V gene. The CDR3 is 17 amino acids. The CDR3 region is CASSEGGAFLAKNIQYF. The DNA for the CDR3 is TGTGCCAGCAGTGAAGGGGGGGCTTTCCTAGCCAAAAACATTCAGTACTTC.

This chain links TRBV19 with TRBJ1-1; D is uncertain. This CDR3 spans 11 amino acids. Per germline, CDR1 LNHDA and CDR2 SQIVND (reference sequence). V lost 6 bases, J lost 3 bases, and 5 bases lay in between. CDR3 DNA sequence: TGTGCCAGTAGCGGTGACACTGAAGCTTTCTTT. Translation gives CASSGDTEAFF.

The chain has TRBV11-2 and TRBJ2-1; perhaps TRBD2 as D (6 bases). This CDR3 contains 14 residues. Germline CDR1 reads SGHAT; CDR2 reads FQNNGV. Trimming pared 1 base from V and 9 bases from J, leaving 13 bases between. CDR3 region: CASSLVAASSEQFF. As DNA, the CDR3 is TGTGCCAGCAGCTTAGTAGCGGCCTCCAGTGAGCAGTTCTTC.

This chain links TRBV19 with TRBJ1-2; D not resolved. The germline V and J ends were trimmed by 4 bases and 6 bases, with 15 bases remaining between them. There are 14 residues in the CDR3. Looked up from germline, CDR1 is LNHDA and CDR2 is SQIVND (reference sequence). CDR3 DNA: TGTGCCAGTAGTAAACCACCGGCGCGGGATGGCTACACCTTC. The encoded protein is CASSKPPARDGYTF.

The rearrangement joins TRBV6-2 or TRBV6-3 to TRBJ2-6; D remains ambiguous. Trimming pared 2 bases from V and 4 bases from J, leaving 6 bases between. Germline V lookup: CDR1 MNHEY, CDR2 SVGEGT. This CDR3 is built from 14 residues. DNA of the CDR3: TGTGCCAGCAGTTACGAAGCCGGGGCCAACGTCCTGACTTTC. Translated, it gives CASSYEAGANVLTF.

This chain uses TRBV6-5 with TRBJ2-2; 10 nucleotides agree with TRBD1. This CDR3 has 15 amino acids. From germline, CDR1 is MNHEY and CDR2 SVGAGI. V lost 6 bases, J lost 8 bases, and 9 bases stayed unmatched. In nucleotides, the CDR3 is TGTGCCAGCAGATCCGGGACAGGGGTTCGAGGGGAGCTGTTTTTT. Translating gives CASRSGTGVRGELFF.

The rearrangement joins TRBV5-1 to TRBJ2-1, with D possibly being TRBD1 (6 bases). The CDR3 has 11 residues. Trimming took 0 bases from V and 14 from J, leaving 9 bases between them. Germline V lookup: CDR1 SGHRS, CDR2 YFSETQ. CDR3 residues: CASSLGQGKFF. CDR3 bases: TGCGCCAGCAGCTTGGGCCAGGGGAAGTTCTTC. The full variable domain, completed using reference TRBV5-1 and TRBJ2-1, is KAGVTQTPRYLIKTRGQQVTLSCSPISGHRSVSWYQQTPGQGLQFLFEYFSETQRNKGNFPGRFSGRQFSNSRSEMNVSTLELGDSALYLCASSLGQGKFFGPGTRLTVL.

This clone was detected only once. The chain is built from TRBV3-1 (or the pseudogene TRBV3-2) and TRBJ2-5; TRBD2 aligns across 9 bases. The CDR3 runs 17 residues. Per the germline V gene, CDR1 is LGHDT and CDR2 is YNNKEL (reference sequence). The J segment lost 3 bases and the V segment lost 0 bases, leaving 8 bases of the junction unmatched. The CDR3 DNA reads as TGTGCCAGCAGCCAAGAGGTACCTAGCGGGGCTAAAGAGACCCAGTACTTC. Protein: CASSQEVPSGAKETQYF.

The V call is TRBV7-2, the J call TRBJ2-7, with 7 bases identical to TRBD2. Germline V lookup: CDR1 SGHTA, CDR2 FQGNSA. The CDR3 is made up of 16 amino acids. The V segment lost 6 bases and the J segment 2 bases; nucleotides outside the gene matches: 13. CDR3 amino acids: CASSSGPAGDAYEQYF. In DNA, the CDR3 is TGTGCCAGCAGTTCCGGTCCGGCGGGAGATGCCTACGAGCAGTACTTC.

The chain has TRBV10-3 and TRBJ2-1, with 9 bases lining up with TRBD2. The CDR3 totals 13 residues. The V gene's germline CDR1 is ENHRY and CDR2 SYGVKD. V shed 6 bases, J shed 5 bases, and the junction held 2 bases outside the gene matches. The DNA of the CDR3 is TGTGCCATCAGCCGACTAGCGGACAATGAGCAGTTCTTC. This encodes CAISRLADNEQFF.

The J gene is TRBJ2-7, the V gene TRBV2, with a possible D match to TRBD1 (5 bases). The CDR3 extends over 12 amino acids. V shed 10 bases and J shed 1 base, with 11 bases lying between them. CDR1 is SNHLY, CDR2 FYNNEI, per germline. CDR3 loop: CANSRVSYEQYF. The CDR3 DNA follows: TGTGCCAACTCCAGGGTATCCTACGAGCAGTACTTC.

This clone appeared a single time. The chain uses TRBV7-9 and TRBJ2-7; 13 nucleotides match TRBD2. The CDR3 has 16 residues. The trim removed 5 bases at V and 1 base at J, leaving 5 bases unmatched. Germline values: CDR1 SEHNR, CDR2 FQNEAQ (reference sequence). The CDR3 region has the DNA TGTGCCAGCAGCCAGACTAGCGGGAGGAGTTCCTACGAGCAGTACTTC. It encodes CASSQTSGRSSYEQYF.

The V call is TRBV7-2, the J call TRBJ2-3; D possibly corresponds to TRBD1 (6 bases). The CDR3 covers 15 residues. In germline, CDR1 is SGHTA, CDR2 FQGNSA. V gave up 1 base and J gave up 2 bases, with 10 bases separating them. CDR3 bases: TGTGCCAGCAGCTTAGGAGGGACACTCACAGATACGCAGTATTTT. Its translation: CASSLGGTLTDTQYF.

This chain joins TRBV18 and TRBJ2-5; D remains ambiguous. Trimming took off 2 bases at V and 3 bases at J, with 10 bases between the two ends. This CDR3 region has 14 residues. Germline CDR1 and CDR2: KGHSH and LQKENI. This chain's CDR3 is CASSPTSAEETQYF. The CDR3 region has the DNA TGTGCCAGCTCACCAACGTCGGCGGAAGAGACCCAGTACTTC.

The chain uses TRBV4-1 and TRBJ1-2; the match to TRBD1 covers 7 bases. Germline loops: CDR1 MGHRA, CDR2 YSYEKL. V lost 3 bases, J lost 4 bases, and 5 bases stayed unmatched. The CDR3 has 14 residues. CDR3 protein: CASSHPQGGYGYTF. The CDR3 DNA is TGCGCCAGCAGCCATCCTCAGGGGGGCTATGGCTACACCTTC.

The rearrangement joins TRBV19 to TRBJ2-2, with 7 bases identical to TRBD2. The CDR3 has 14 amino acids. The V and J ends lost 6 bases and 7 bases, in that order; junction bases with no gene match: 8. Per germline, CDR1 LNHDA and CDR2 SQIVND (reference sequence). The CDR3 here is CASRTSPVGGELFF. The CDR3 region has the DNA TGTGCCAGTAGGACTAGCCCCGTTGGCGGGGAGCTGTTTTTT.